These 14 T cell receptor beta chains originate from one sample sequenced in a study of T cell responses to AZD1222 COVID-19 vaccine. Some clones are missing from TCRdb's copy, which holds only in-frame ones; the method was immunoSEQ multiplex PCR. The table includes 150,000 or so clones, over 90% detected once. The sample here was peripheral blood, taken 28 days after the second AZD1222 dose. The source of these receptors is an adult who received the AZD1222 COVID-19 vaccine.

This chain joins TRBV7-3 and TRBJ2-1, with D possibly being TRBD2 (6 bases). Trimming took off 3 bases at V and 1 base at J, with 10 bases between the two ends. The CDR3 extends over 15 amino acids. The germline V gene has CDR1 SGHTA and CDR2 FQGTGA. The CDR3 region is CASSFSGASYNEQFF. The CDR3 DNA reads as TGTGCCAGCAGCTTTTCGGGAGCGTCCTACAATGAGCAGTTCTTC.

The chain joins TRBV5-1 to TRBJ1-2; possible D gene TRBD1, 5 bases. V lost 4 bases and J 4 bases, leaving 17 bases between the germline ends. This CDR3 spans 15 amino acids. Germline CDR1 reads SGHRS; CDR2 reads YFSETQ. CDR3 sequence reads: CASSLGVGPRYGYTF. DNA of the CDR3: TGCGCCAGCAGCCTGGGAGTGGGGCCCCGCTATGGCTACACCTTC.

The chain links TRBV5-1 to TRBJ1-2; D remains ambiguous. Trimming cost V 0 bases and J 5 bases, with 14 bases left between them. The CDR3 spans 15 residues. The germline CDR1 and CDR2 sequences are SGHRS and YFSETQ. In DNA, the CDR3 is TGCGCCAGCAGCTTGGGGACGACCGTCACTTATGGCTACACCTTC. This translates into CASSLGTTVTYGYTF.

This clone occurred once. The J gene is TRBJ2-1, the V gene TRBV19; D tentatively reads TRBD1 or TRBD2 (5 bases each). Trimming took 3 bases from V and 7 from J, leaving 16 bases between them. Germline V gives CDR1 LNHDA, CDR2 SQIVND (reference sequence). The CDR3 sequence is 15 residues long. The CDR3 DNA reads as TGTGCCAGTAGTATCAGGGCGGCCACGGGGAATGAGCAGTTCTTC. This encodes CASSIRAATGNEQFF.

The chain couples TRBV27 to TRBJ1-4; D gene ambiguous. V gave up 2 bases and J gave up 2 bases, with 9 bases separating them. The CDR3 contains 15 residues. Germline CDR1 MNHEY, CDR2 SMNVEV (reference sequence). The CDR3 nucleotides are TGTGCCAGCAGTTTAACGGGAGCCACTAATGAAAAACTGTTTTTT. Translated: CASSLTGATNEKLFF.

The genes are TRBV3-1 (or the pseudogene TRBV3-2) and TRBJ2-5; possible D gene TRBD2, 5 bases. V lost 6 bases to trimming and J lost 2 bases, with 13 bases between them. This CDR3 comprises 14 residues. Germline V gives CDR1 LGHDT, CDR2 YNNKEL (reference sequence). This CDR3 reads CASRTASSQETQYF. The CDR3 DNA is TGTGCCAGCAGAACAGCTAGCAGTCAAGAGACCCAGTACTTC.

The V and J genes are TRBV9 and TRBJ2-3, with TRBD2 matching over 7 bases. Germline-derived CDR1 and CDR2 are SGDLS and YYNGEE. J lost 2 bases, V lost 0 bases, and 3 bases had no gene match. CDR3 length: 15 residues. The CDR3 coding sequence is TGTGCCAGCAGCGTAGAGGGACTATACACAGATACGCAGTATTTT. It is translated as CASSVEGLYTDTQYF.

The chain combines TRBV9 with TRBJ2-2; D may be TRBD1 (5 bases). CDR3 length: 15 amino acids. V lost 1 base, J lost 2 bases, and 9 bases lay in between. The germline V gene has CDR1 SGDLS and CDR2 YYNGEE. CDR3 protein: CASSVTGDNTGELFF. For the CDR3, the DNA is TGTGCCAGCAGCGTAACAGGCGATAACACCGGGGAGCTGTTTTTT.

This clone has just one count. V is TRBV15 and J is TRBJ1-6, with D possibly matching TRBD1 (5 bases). V was shortened by 0 bases and J by 10 bases, with 16 bases between the two germline ends. There are 16 residues in the CDR3. Germline V gene data show CDR1 as LNHNV and CDR2 as YYDKDF (reference sequence). The CDR3 sequence is CATSRDQGTSGSPLHF. The CDR3 DNA sequence: TGTGCCACCAGCAGAGATCAGGGAACCTCGGGGTCACCCCTCCACTTT.

V gene TRBV19 combines with J gene TRBJ2-1; no definite D call. The CDR3 consists of 14 residues. The V end lost 5 bases, the J end lost 8 bases, and 16 bases lay between the germline ends. Germline V CDR1 and CDR2: LNHDA, SQIVND (reference sequence). CDR3 bases: TGTGCCAGTAGTTTCTCCCTCTTAGCCCATGAGCAGTTCTTC. It yields the protein CASSFSLLAHEQFF. The whole variable domain, remainder taken from reference TRBV19 and TRBJ2-1, is DGGITQSPKYLFRKEGQNVTLSCEQNLNHDAMYWYRQDPGQGLRLIYYSQIVNDFQKGDIAEGYSVSREKKESFPLTVTSAQKNPTAFYLCASSFSLLAHEQFFGPGTRLTVL.

The chain employs TRBV24-1 and TRBJ1-2; D might be TRBD1 (5 bases). CDR1 and CDR2 (germline): KGHDR, SFDVKD. Trimming stripped 8 bases from V and 2 bases from J, with 11 bases between. The CDR3 spans 13 residues. This CDR3 reads CATKPGQNYGYTF. In DNA, the CDR3 is TGTGCCACCAAGCCAGGGCAAAACTATGGCTACACCTTC.

The chain joins TRBV7-2 to TRBJ1-2, with D uncertain. Germline V lookup: CDR1 SGHTA, CDR2 FQGNSA. The germline V and J ends were trimmed by 7 bases and 7 bases, with 19 bases remaining between them. CDR3 size: 14 residues. The CDR3 DNA is TGTGCCAGCACTCCCAAACCGGGGATTATTGGCTACACCTTC. As protein: CASTPKPGIIGYTF.

This rearrangement joins TRBV5-4 to TRBJ1-3; TRBD1 is a possible D gene (6 bases). Per germline, CDR1 SGHNT and CDR2 YYREEE (reference sequence). Trimming took off 4 bases at V and 4 bases at J, with 12 bases between the two ends. The CDR3 spans 14 residues. The CDR3 sequence: CASSKQGSGNTIYF. The CDR3, as DNA: TGTGCCAGCAGCAAGCAGGGGTCGGGAAACACCATATATTTT.

The chain uses TRBV6-5 and TRBJ2-3, with TRBD2 matching over 9 bases. The junction had 9 bases not matched to a gene; V was cut back by 5 bases and J by 6 bases. This CDR3 spans 15 amino acids. Germline CDR1 is MNHEY and CDR2 is SVGAGI. The CDR3 DNA reads as TGTGCCAGCAGTCTGAGCGGGGGGAGGTCTGATACGCAGTATTTT. Translating gives CASSLSGGRSDTQYF.